The 4 T cell receptor beta chains given below trace back to one sample, sequenced in a study of patients and donors after allogeneic stem cell transplantation. TCRdb independently ran MiXCR on the RT-PCR reads; one entry per CDR3 protein. The repertoire holds 160,000 or so distinct CDR3 sequences, with approximately 24% as singletons. The sample consisted of blood, either unsorted or a sorted T cell fraction (not recorded which). The receptors were gathered from a human donor who was either an allogeneic HSCT recipient or a stem cell or donor lymphocyte infusion donor (not recorded which). It is not recorded whose cells these are; they may come from a transplant donor.

This clonotype occurred a few times. The chain combines TRBV27 with TRBJ1-6; D is unclear. In germline, CDR1 is MNHEY, CDR2 SMNVEV (reference sequence). The length of the CDR3 is 17 residues. Trimming pared 2 bases from V and 0 bases from J, leaving 11 bases between. The CDR3 protein is CASSLEYGSSYNSPLHF. In DNA, the CDR3 is TGTGCCAGCAGTTTAGAATACGGAAGCTCCTATAATTCACCCCTCCACTTT.

This clonotype occurred a few times. V and J are TRBV9 and TRBJ1-4, with TRBD1 as a possible D gene (5 bases). With 0 bases removed from V and 6 bases from J, the gap between germline ends came to 9 bases. Germline V gene sequence: CDR1 SGDLS, CDR2 YYNGEE. The CDR3 contains 14 residues. CDR3 sequence reads: CASSVGGGDEKLFF. Here the CDR3 DNA reads TGTGCCAGCAGCGTAGGTGGGGGGGATGAAAAACTGTTTTTT.

V is TRBV10-3 and J is TRBJ2-3; TRBD2 matches at 8 bases. The V and J ends lost 2 bases and 6 bases, in that order; junction bases with no gene match: 4. This CDR3 has 14 residues. Germline assignment: CDR1 ENHRY and CDR2 SYGVKD. As DNA, the CDR3 is TGTGCCATCAGTGAGAGCGGGAGCCCGGATACGCAGTATTTT. This sequence encodes CAISESGSPDTQYF.

This clonotype was found a few times. V is TRBV19 and J is TRBJ1-2; unclear D gene. Looked up from germline, CDR1 is LNHDA and CDR2 is SQIVND (reference sequence). Trimming took off 3 bases at V and 7 bases at J, with 15 bases between the two ends. The CDR3 consists of 14 residues. CDR3 DNA sequence: TGTGCCAGTAGTATGAGTCAGGTCTCTCTTGGCTACACCTTC. This translates into CASSMSQVSLGYTF.